This passage covers 16 T cell receptor beta chains from one sample sequenced in a study of vaccination effects on CD4 cells after COVID-19. TCRdb keeps only in-frame clones here, not all; method: immunoSEQ multiplex PCR. The sample includes tens of thousands of clones, about 81% of them seen just once. CD4+ T cells specific for antigen were expanded with viral peptide pools by the ViraFEST assay before sequencing. Isolating CD4+ T cells followed more than 9 days of culture. Participants received two doses of either the BNT162b2 or mRNA-1273 vaccine. These receptors' antigens are unknown. The specimen comprised CD4+ T cells from PBMCs cultured with HCoV-229E spike peptides, sampled after COVID-19 vaccination. These TCRs come from a human donor who received a COVID-19 vaccine.

This rearrangement joins TRBV7-2 to TRBJ1-5; unclear D gene. V lost 2 bases and J lost 5, with 13 bases in between. The CDR3 is made up of 15 amino acids. The germline gives CDR1 SGHTA, CDR2 FQGNSA. CDR3 in amino acids: CASSLNFAGDQPQHF. Written as DNA, the CDR3 is TGTGCCAGCAGCTTAAATTTCGCGGGTGATCAGCCCCAGCATTTT. Based on the CDR3 plus reference TRBV7-2 and TRBJ1-5, the full variable domain is GAGVSQSPSNKVTEKGKDVELRCDPISGHTALYWYRQSLGQGLEFLIYFQGNSAPDKSGLPSDRFSAERTGGSVSTLTIQRTQQEDSAVYLCASSLNFAGDQPQHFGDGTRLSIL.

This clone came up once. The gene calls are TRBV29-1 and TRBJ1-2; D is unclear. The CDR3 is 10 amino acids. Germline CDR1 and CDR2: SQVTM and ANQGSEA. Deletions cut 0 bases from V and 8 bases from J, with 4 bases between. In nucleotides, the CDR3 is TGCAGCGTTGAAGAAGGGGGCTACACCTTC. This translates into CSVEEGGYTF.

V is TRBV27 and J is TRBJ1-5, with TRBD1 as a possible D gene (6 bases). V lost 3 bases and J 5 bases, leaving 14 bases between the germline ends. This CDR3 is 15 amino acids long. Looked up from germline, CDR1 is MNHEY and CDR2 is SMNVEV (reference sequence). CDR3 DNA sequence: TGTGCCAGCAGTTTCGGGGGGCCTCCAGATCAGCCCCAGCATTTT. This encodes CASSFGGPPDQPQHF.

The chain links TRBV6-5 to TRBJ1-2; D unresolved. Germline CDR1 MNHEY, CDR2 SVGAGI. The V gene lost 10 bases and the J gene lost 0 bases, with 12 bases spanning the gap. The CDR3 has 13 residues. The CDR3 here is CATPKPSNYGYTF. CDR3 DNA sequence: TGTGCCACCCCCAAACCTTCTAACTATGGCTACACCTTC.

In its sample, this clone was seen once. Here the CDR3 reads CASSERQPNEQFF. The CDR3, as DNA: TGTGCCAGCAGTGAACGGCAGCCCAATGAGCAGTTCTTC. The chain couples TRBV2 to TRBJ2-1; D is unresolved. This CDR3 is built from 13 residues. The germline CDR1 and CDR2 sequences are SNHLY and FYNNEI. V gave up 2 bases and J gave up 6 bases, with 8 bases separating them.

The rearrangement links TRBV5-1 to TRBJ1-6, with 9 positions matching TRBD1. Per the germline V gene, CDR1 is SGHRS and CDR2 is YFSETQ. CDR3 size: 15 residues. Germline trimming cut 3 bases from V and 9 bases from J; bases unmatched to any gene: 7. The CDR3 loop reads CASSWDRAPSSPLHF. CDR3 in DNA: TGCGCCAGCAGCTGGGACAGGGCCCCCAGTTCACCCCTCCACTTT.

This clone has a handful of counts. V and J are TRBV12-3 or TRBV12-4 and TRBJ1-4; 7 bases are shared with TRBD1. V gave up 7 bases and J gave up 6 bases; unmatched junction bases: 2. This CDR3 has 12 residues. The CDR3 loop reads CASKTGYEKLFF. The CDR3 coding sequence is TGTGCCAGCAAGACAGGGTATGAAAAACTGTTTTTT.

Only a few counts were recorded for this clone. V usage is TRBV23-1 and J usage is TRBJ2-7, with 8 positions matching TRBD1. TRBV23-1 is identified as an open reading frame with a role that is uncertain. J gave up 7 bases and V 0 bases, and 8 bases lay outside the gene matches. The CDR3 runs 15 residues. The CDR3 loop is CASSQSSQGAREQYV. CDR3 DNA: TGCGCCAGCAGTCAATCAAGCCAGGGGGCGAGGGAGCAGTACGTC.

The table lists this clone with a count of one. The CDR3 nucleotides read TGTGCCAGCAGTTGGAACAGCCCCAACTCTGGAAACACCATATATTTT. Encoded protein: CASSWNSPNSGNTIYF. The chain couples TRBV6-6 to TRBJ1-3, with D unclear. The CDR3 is 16 residues long. Germline V lookup: CDR1 MNHNY, CDR2 SVGAGI (reference sequence). V was cut by 4 bases and J by 0 bases, with 13 bases left in between.

CDR3 loop: CASSPQRGTETQYF. CDR3 DNA sequence: TGTGCCAGCAGCCCCCAGAGGGGGACGGAGACCCAGTACTTC. This chain joins TRBV7-2 and TRBJ2-5, with D perhaps matching TRBD1 (6 bases). In germline, CDR1 is SGHTA, CDR2 FQGNSA. CDR3 length: 14 amino acids. The V and J ends lost 5 bases and 5 bases respectively, with 15 bases between them.

The genes are TRBV6-5 and TRBJ1-3; D is perhaps TRBD1 (5 bases). Germline loops: CDR1 MNHEY, CDR2 SVGAGI. The CDR3 covers 14 residues. Trimming removed 6 bases at V and 0 bases at J, with 9 bases between. The CDR3 is CASRGLTSGNTIYF. For the CDR3, the DNA is TGTGCCAGCAGGGGACTGACCTCTGGAAACACCATATATTTT.

This sequence joins TRBV29-1 and TRBJ2-3, with 9 bases fitting TRBD1. V lost 7 bases to trimming and J lost 4 bases; unmatched junction nucleotides: 15. Germline loops: CDR1 SQVTM, CDR2 ANQGSEA. The CDR3 runs to 16 residues. Here the CDR3 reads CSANARDREWADTQYF. CDR3 in DNA: TGCAGCGCCAACGCCAGGGACAGGGAGTGGGCAGATACGCAGTATTTT.

This chain uses TRBV6-6 with TRBJ2-4, with D unresolved. V was trimmed by 1 base and J by 2 bases, leaving 9 bases between them. CDR1 is MNHNY, CDR2 SVGAGI, per germline (reference sequence). CDR3 length: 15 residues. The CDR3 sequence: CASSYFWDSKNIQYF. The CDR3 DNA follows: TGTGCCAGCAGTTACTTCTGGGATTCCAAAAACATTCAGTACTTC.

This chain connects TRBV29-1 to TRBJ1-1; maybe TRBD1 (5 bases). The CDR3 covers 12 residues. CDR1 is SQVTM, CDR2 ANQGSEA, per germline. Trimming took off 6 bases at V and 4 bases at J, with 12 bases between the two ends. The CDR3 nucleotides are TGCAGCGTCAGGGACGAGGGCACTGAAGCTTTCTTT. It translates to CSVRDEGTEAFF.

This chain uses TRBV3-1 (or the pseudogene TRBV3-2) with TRBJ1-2; D not resolved. This CDR3 is built from 13 residues. Germline V gives CDR1 LGHDT, CDR2 YNNKEL (reference sequence). V gave up 3 bases and J gave up 4 bases, with 9 bases separating them. The CDR3 spells CASSQSLRYGYTF. CDR3 bases: TGTGCCAGCAGCCAGAGTCTCCGCTATGGCTACACCTTC.

This clone appeared once. The gene calls are TRBV24-1 and TRBJ2-5; 15 positions match TRBD2. Losses at the gene ends were 3 bases for V and 5 bases for J; bases not matched to a gene: 9. Germline V lookup: CDR1 KGHDR, CDR2 SFDVKD. The CDR3 spans 18 residues. The CDR3 sequence is CATSDPRGLAGGQETQYF. For the CDR3, the DNA is TGTGCCACCAGTGATCCCCGAGGACTAGCGGGGGGGCAGGAGACCCAGTACTTC.